This entry is about one T cell receptor beta chain. Its antigen is unknown. Base qualities are missing; no much larger clone stands one base away. The donors were roughly 40 Caucasian individuals from Russia, aged 6 to 90 years, who were systemically healthy. Each donor gave about 11 milliliters of peripheral blood, drawn into EDTA-treated Vacutainer tubes. Ficoll-Paque density-gradient centrifugation was used to isolate PBMCs, with at least 6.5 million per sample. Trizol reagent was used to extract total RNA from the PBMCs, yielding at least 5 micrograms per sample. Naive CD45RAhigh/CD27high T cell percentages were measured by flow cytometry on a PBMC aliquot from every donor. This entry is derived from a study of blood T cells in healthy people across ages (dated by TCRdb to between 2015 and 2016). About the study as a whole: In model experiments, template switching captured roughly one uniquely barcoded TCR beta cDNA molecule for every two T cells. To track age-related changes in TCR beta repertoire diversity, the study relied on deep sequencing normalized with unique cDNA molecular identifiers. Four age groups were formed from the donors: young (average about 17 years), middle-aged (around 39), aged (approximately 60) and long-lived (less than 85). Donors of different ages were randomly distributed across sequencing lanes to avoid experimental bias. Two additional independent replicas of 1 million unique cDNA reads from the same blood draw were analyzed for two donors (one aged 18 to 30 and one aged 80 or older).

Broader findings and caveats from the paper: The long-lived group showed more naive CD4+ T cells, fewer expanded clones and increased TCR diversity than the aged group, suggesting age selection. As age increased, observed TCR beta diversity per million T cells dropped in a roughly linear way, and a significant reduction was already evident by age 40. Because the CMV infection status of the donors was unknown, age-related changes in expanded clonotypes may potentially have been confounded. Bulk unsorted PBMC profiling prevented conclusive comparison of naive and antigen-experienced compartments. There was a strong correlation between observed TCR beta diversity and the percentage of naive T cells measured by flow cytometry. Estimates of total diversity from one million sequenced T cells were regarded as lower bounds and underestimates.

Library construction relied on 5' RACE. Sequencing relied on an Illumina HiSeq 2500. A second about 7 to 12 cycle PCR used a sample-barcoded 5' primer and a J-beta primer mix. A unique molecular identifier was introduced onto each TCR beta cDNA molecule by a template-switch 5' adaptor carrying 12 random nucleotides. At least 2.5 million CDR3-containing paired-end reads were obtained from each sample. All of the RNA was converted into first-strand cDNA using the Mint cDNA synthesis kit, with a TRBC-specific oligonucleotide serving as the primer. After uracil-DNA glycosylase treatment, a first 18-cycle PCR used universal primers M1SS and BC2_uni_R on all cDNA. Processing in the source paper ran as follows. Normalization of each sample was performed by random selection of 1 million high-quality reads, each carrying a distinct molecular identifier. Instead of being binned into consensus sequences, reads that shared molecular identifiers were thrown out. MiTCR, with a Q25 quality threshold and the strictest error-elimination algorithm, was used for CDR3 identification, clonotype clustering and error correction. Lower-bound total TCR beta diversity was estimated with a nonparametric unseen species model using Euler transformation. TCRdb reran the public reads through fastp at Q25 and MiXCR, keeping productive beta chains. Each CDR3 protein appears once, grouped with its most common genes and DNA. TCRdb assigned the V and J calls; the authors' analysis was not used. A total of 1.5 million to 2 million distinct CDR3 sequences appear in this sample, 28% of them only once. The ten largest clones take up about 8% of the sample.

At the junction V is shortened by 5 bases and J by 3 bases, with 16 bases in between. Taken from cysteine to phenylalanine, the CDR3 has 15 residues. Only CDR3 DNA is held: 45 bases, read in frame from base 1. From a lookup of the germline V gene (reference sequence), CDR1 and CDR2 are LNHDA and SQIVND. This sequence uses TRBV19 and TRBJ1-1; the D gene cannot be named for sure. The sample consisted of blood. This TCR was sampled from a woman in her twenties or thirties in good health. The nucleotide sequence is given as TGTGCCAGTAGTGTGTACAATGGCCTATACACTGAAGCTTTCTTT. It translates to CASSVYNGLYTEAFF.